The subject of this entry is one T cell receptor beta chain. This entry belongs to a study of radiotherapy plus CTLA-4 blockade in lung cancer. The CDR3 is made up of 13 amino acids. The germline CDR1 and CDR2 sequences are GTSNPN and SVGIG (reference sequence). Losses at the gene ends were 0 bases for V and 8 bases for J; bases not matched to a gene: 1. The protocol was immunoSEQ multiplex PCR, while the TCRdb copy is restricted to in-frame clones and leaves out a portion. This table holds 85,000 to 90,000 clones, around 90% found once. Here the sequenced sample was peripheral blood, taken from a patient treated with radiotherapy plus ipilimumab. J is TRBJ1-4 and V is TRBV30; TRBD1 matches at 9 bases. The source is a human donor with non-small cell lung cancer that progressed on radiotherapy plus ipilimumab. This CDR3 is CAWSVGTGEKLFF. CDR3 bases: TGTGCCTGGAGTGTTGGGACAGGGGAAAAACTGTTTTTT.